Below, one TCR beta chain is given with its context. The record originates from a study of blood T cell repertoires in COVID-19. Overall study: Acute and convalescent COVID-19 specimens originated in the United States, Italy and Spain. PBMCs, B-cell-depleted T cells, or T cells provided the cDNA or gDNA that made up the material.

The authors' processing: By means of reference gene primer amplification, nucleated cell counts were estimated. Measured with immunoSEQ multiplex PCR; TCRdb has only the in-frame clones, and not every one. V and J calls and clone size are those listed in that table; D and trimming were worked out from the DNA. This table holds fewer than 200,000 clones, roughly 86% found once. Trimming pared 0 bases from V and 3 bases from J, leaving 8 bases between. Germline loops: CDR1 SGHDN, CDR2 FVKESK. The CDR3 length is 15 residues. This chain joins TRBV14 and TRBJ2-2; D might be TRBD2 (5 bases). The sequence was collected from a man aged 40-55 years who had recovered from COVID-19. Sequenced material: peripheral blood. The CDR3 is CASSQETGYTGELFF. CDR3 sequence (DNA): TGTGCCAGCAGCCAAGAAACGGGGTACACCGGGGAGCTGTTTTTT.